The 21 T cell receptor beta chains presented below share a single source sample, sequenced in a study of T cell changes during pregnancy in multiple sclerosis. The table came from immunoSEQ multiplex PCR; TCRdb's copy has only in-frame clones and leaves some out. This sample yields roughly 93,000 clones, of which 92% are seen a single time; more than 2% belongs to the top ten. This material consisted of peripheral blood, taken after pregnancy. Source of these receptors: a female donor with multiple sclerosis, enrolled in a pregnancy study.

V is TRBV30 and J is TRBJ2-7; 9 bases agree with TRBD1. CDR1 and CDR2 from the germline V gene are GTSNPN and SVGIG (reference sequence). After removal of 2 bases from V and 5 bases from J, the junction contained 4 bases not matched to a gene. The CDR3 has 13 residues. CDR3 amino acids: CAWSLGQGDEQYF. The CDR3 DNA reads as TGTGCCTGGAGTTTGGGACAGGGAGACGAGCAGTACTTC.

The rearrangement links TRBV10-3 to TRBJ1-2; D is ambiguous. Germline CDR1 reads ENHRY; CDR2 reads SYGVKD. The V gene lost 10 bases and the J gene lost 1 base, with 13 bases spanning the gap. The CDR3 runs 13 residues. CDR3 coding DNA: TGTGCCACCGGTGCGGCAATTAACTATGGCTACACCTTC. It is translated as CATGAAINYGYTF.

The V gene is TRBV7-9, the J gene TRBJ2-3; D is uncertain. Trimming took 9 bases from V and 2 from J, leaving 15 bases between them. The germline gives CDR1 SEHNR, CDR2 FQNEAQ (reference sequence). CDR3 length: 14 residues. The CDR3: CASFRMGLTDTQYF. DNA of the CDR3: TGTGCCAGTTTTCGCATGGGCCTCACAGATACGCAGTATTTT.

The chain links TRBV7-9 to TRBJ1-1; D is unclear. CDR1 SEHNR and CDR2 FQNEAQ come from the germline V gene (reference sequence). The CDR3 is 11 residues long. The V end lost 2 bases, the J end lost 6 bases, and 4 bases lay between the germline ends. CDR3 sequence reads: CASSLTPEAFF. CDR3 coding DNA: TGTGCCAGCAGCTTAACTCCTGAAGCTTTCTTT.

V and J are TRBV7-9 and TRBJ2-1, with D perhaps matching TRBD1 (8 bases). The CDR3 consists of 14 residues. Germline CDR1 reads SEHNR; CDR2 reads FQNEAQ (reference sequence). V shed 2 bases and J shed 15 bases, with 20 bases lying between them. This CDR3 reads CASSLIQGAGEGFF. Written as DNA, the CDR3 is TGTGCCAGCAGCTTAATCCAGGGGGCTGGGGAGGGGTTCTTC.

The chain carries TRBV6-1 and TRBJ2-7; possible D gene TRBD1, 5 bases. The CDR3 consists of 14 residues. Germline V gives CDR1 MNHNS, CDR2 SASEGT. Trimming shortened V by 5 bases and J by 5 bases, and 16 bases separated the two germline ends. CDR3 coding DNA: TGTGCCAGCAGTCCTAGTGTCCCAGGGAACGAGCAGTACTTC. This translates into CASSPSVPGNEQYF.

The gene calls are TRBV18 and TRBJ2-2; TRBD2 agrees at 13 bases. The ends lost 4 bases at V and 4 bases at J; junction bases unmatched: 3. Germline V CDR1 and CDR2: KGHSH, LQKENI. This CDR3 contains 16 residues. The chain's CDR3 is CASSQGTSGATGELFF. The CDR3 DNA reads as TGTGCCAGCTCACAAGGGACTAGCGGGGCCACCGGGGAGCTGTTTTTT.

This sequence joins TRBV6-1 and TRBJ1-2; 7 bases are a match to TRBD1. The CDR3 length is 14 residues. Germline loops: CDR1 MNHNS, CDR2 SASEGT. Trimming cost V 6 bases and J 0 bases; bases outside gene matches: 4. The CDR3 nucleotides read TGTGCCAGCAGGATGACAGGGACTAACTATGGCTACACCTTC. It codes for CASRMTGTNYGYTF.

CDR3 DNA sequence: TGCGCCAGCTCCAGACAGGGCATTAATGAAAAACTGTTTTTT. As protein: CASSRQGINEKLFF. The chain employs TRBV4-1 and TRBJ1-4; TRBD1 aligns across 7 bases. V shed 8 bases and J 4 bases; nucleotides not matched to a gene: 7. The CDR3 spans 14 residues. Germline V gene sequence: CDR1 MGHRA, CDR2 YSYEKL.

The chain has TRBV7-8 and TRBJ2-3; D is undetermined. This CDR3 is built from 12 residues. The germline V gene has CDR1 SGHVS and CDR2 FQNEAQ. V lost 4 bases to trimming and J lost 6 bases, with 8 bases between them. CDR3 protein: CASSSTGDTQYF. In DNA, the CDR3 is TGTGCCAGCAGCTCCACCGGGGATACGCAGTATTTT.

Here the CDR3 reads CARTSSLYEQYF. DNA for the CDR3: TGTGCCAGGACTAGTTCTCTGTACGAGCAGTACTTC. The chain employs TRBV9 and TRBJ2-7, with a tentative D call TRBD2 (6 bases). Germline V gene sequence: CDR1 SGDLS, CDR2 YYNGEE. Trimming took off 8 bases at V and 4 bases at J, with 13 bases between the two ends. The CDR3 is made up of 12 amino acids.

The CDR3 here is CASSIGTGDNQPQHF. The CDR3, as DNA: TGTGCCAGTAGTATCGGGACAGGGGACAATCAGCCCCAGCATTTT. The rearrangement uses TRBV19 and TRBJ1-5; 10 bases agree with TRBD1. J was trimmed by 3 bases and V by 3 bases; bases with no gene match: 2. The CDR3 spans 15 residues. The germline V gene encodes CDR1 LNHDA and CDR2 SQIVND (reference sequence).

The gene calls are TRBV28 and TRBJ2-1, with D maybe TRBD1 (7 bases). V lost 5 bases and J 4 bases, leaving 30 bases between the germline ends. Per the germline V gene, CDR1 is MDHEN and CDR2 is SYDVKM. The CDR3 covers 20 residues. Written as DNA, the CDR3 is TGTGCCAGCAGTGACCCCCTGACAGGGAGGATAGTATTGGGTTACAATGAGCAGTTCTTC. Amino acid sequence: CASSDPLTGRIVLGYNEQFF.

The V and J genes are TRBV9 and TRBJ2-3; D gene uncertain. V lost 1 base to trimming and J lost 1 base, with 4 bases between them. This CDR3 region has 13 residues. CDR1 is SGDLS, CDR2 YYNGEE, per germline. CDR3 protein: CASSVLGTDTQYF. The CDR3 DNA is TGTGCCAGCAGCGTACTAGGCACAGATACGCAGTATTTT.

The rearrangement links TRBV5-1 to TRBJ2-3; 8 positions match TRBD1. This CDR3 comprises 15 residues. Unmatched junction bases numbered 8, after V lost 4 bases and J lost 4 bases. The germline CDR1 and CDR2 sequences are SGHRS and YFSETQ. This CDR3 reads CASSTDRGTADTQYF. The CDR3 nucleotides read TGCGCCAGCAGCACAGACAGGGGAACGGCAGATACGCAGTATTTT.

V and J are TRBV6-1 and TRBJ2-1, with D possibly TRBD2 on 5 matching bases. Germline CDR1 reads MNHNS; CDR2 reads SASEGT. CDR3 length: 13 amino acids. V dropped 6 bases and J dropped 6 bases, with 12 bases sitting between them. This CDR3 is CASRNTGGNEQFF. Written as DNA, the CDR3 is TGTGCCAGCAGGAACACCGGAGGCAATGAGCAGTTCTTC.

V gene TRBV25-1 combines with J gene TRBJ1-4; perhaps TRBD1 as D (6 bases). The V gene's germline CDR1 is MGHDK and CDR2 SYGVNS. The ends were cut back, 3 bases at V and 0 bases at J, with 14 bases in the middle. CDR3 size: 17 residues. CDR3 DNA sequence: TGTGCCAGCAGTGACTTCCAGGGGCTTGCAACTAATGAAAAACTGTTTTTT. It translates to CASSDFQGLATNEKLFF.

The chain employs TRBV7-8 and TRBJ1-1, with a possible D match to TRBD1 (5 bases). V shed 5 bases and J shed 1 base, with 8 bases lying between them. The CDR3 extends over 13 amino acids. From germline, CDR1 is SGHVS and CDR2 FQNEAQ. In DNA, the CDR3 is TGTGCCAGCAGCACAGACAGGAACACTGAAGCTTTCTTT. Residues: CASSTDRNTEAFF.

This clone was detected only once. The V and J genes are TRBV5-1 and TRBJ2-3; no clear D. The ends were cut back, 4 bases at V and 6 bases at J, with 21 bases in the middle. The length of the CDR3 is 16 residues. CDR1 and CDR2 from the germline V gene are SGHRS and YFSETQ. CDR3 sequence reads: CASSPRVSRPSDTQYF. The DNA for the CDR3 is TGCGCCAGCAGCCCCCGGGTCTCGCGCCCTTCGGATACGCAGTATTTT.

The chain has TRBV7-9 and TRBJ1-1; a possible D gene is TRBD1 (5 bases). Germline lookup yields CDR1 SEHNR and CDR2 FQNEAQ (reference sequence). The germline V and J ends were trimmed by 1 base and 4 bases, with 7 bases remaining between them. The CDR3 sequence is 13 residues long. CDR3 DNA sequence: TGTGCCAGCAGCTTAGGGACAAGCACTGAAGCTTTCTTT. The encoded protein is CASSLGTSTEAFF.

The chain joins TRBV5-1 to TRBJ2-1, with a possible D match to TRBD1 (5 bases). The length of the CDR3 is 16 residues. Trimming removed 5 bases at V and 0 bases at J, with 15 bases between. The germline gives CDR1 SGHRS, CDR2 YFSETQ. The CDR3 bases are TGCGCCAGCAGGAGGACACAGGCTAGCTCCTACAATGAGCAGTTCTTC. Translated: CASRRTQASSYNEQFF.